This T cell receptor (beta chain) is from a study of cytomegalovirus exposure and HLA in healthy donors (dated by TCRdb to 2017 to 2019). Study-level background: An earlier analysis of roughly 500 of the donors reported 250 to 350 Gb of sequence data and roughly 100 million unique TCR beta sequences from some 180 million T cells. Class I and class II HLA loci were covered by the typing at four-digit resolution. The T cell repertoires of 700 or so subjects were profiled by immunosequencing and related to cytomegalovirus serostatus. A later analysis re-examined previously published TCR beta repertoires from about 700 donors and added high-resolution HLA genotyping to investigate patterns of TCR occurrence. Across some 400 genotyped donors of the cohort, an average of about 220,000 unique TCR beta nucleotide sequences per donor were sequenced, and around 19% of those sequences were non-productive. The study aimed to test whether cataloging public T cell receptors could reveal signatures of past pathogen exposure. Rather than drawing on any new phenotypic data, the later analysis identified candidate immune exposures from TCR beta sequences and the way those sequences occurred across donors. All discovery cohort repertoires had been generated on a single sequencing platform. Donor age, sex, ethnicity and CMV serostatus were collected together with the repertoire data. About 320 gigabases of sequencing data and 80 million or so unique TCR sequences were included in an early release covering about 700 HLA-typed donors. Along with the roughly 670-subject first cohort, a separate validation cohort of over a hundred different subjects was used. In an earlier analysis of a few hundred of the donors, high-throughput TCR beta sequencing was used to judge whether each TCR beta V gene segment behaved as functional or pseudogenic. A later genetic analysis used genome-wide SNP genotypes for about 65% of the 666 donors, treating that subset as a discovery cohort. Typing coverage differed by locus: A, B, C, DRB1 and DQB1 were typed in about 620-640 donors, DQA1 in 500 to 550, DPA1 in around 580, and DPB1 in 472. To predict cytomegalovirus infection status, the study brought together high-throughput TCR immunosequencing, statistical association of individual TCRs with disease status, and machine learning. Because of strong linkage in the cohort, roughly 5 DR-DQ haplotypes were treated as single units for association and clustering. Among the roughly 400 genotyped donors, approximately 81% belonged to the genetic ancestry cluster associated with self-reported Caucasian donors.

The cohort comprised 666 healthy bone marrow donors. At the time of sampling, all cohort members were nominally healthy, though unrecorded immune exposures were likely present. The donor was CMV seropositive and was included in the group of around 300 seropositive cohort members. A peripheral blood sample was collected from each donor, and TCR beta sequencing was performed on peripheral blood mononuclear cells. The Qiagen DNeasy Blood Extraction Kit was used to extract genomic DNA from the blood cell samples. The germline V gene encodes CDR1 SGDLS and CDR2 YYNGEE. Inclusive of the bounding cysteine and phenylalanine, the CDR3 is 17 residues long. The read is trimmed to its CDR3 DNA, 51 bases read in frame from base 1. Germline trimming amounts to 1 base on V and 4 bases on J, with 9 as the count of junction bases outside the gene matches. Turning to this clone: Its antigen target is currently unknown. Base qualities were left out, and no much larger clone turns up one base away.

The library was obtained by the immunoSEQ multiplex PCR assay. The multiplex PCR relied on a mix of 60 forward primers for TCR Vbeta segments and 13 reverse primers for TCR Jbeta segments. The CDR3 region of rearranged TCR beta genes was amplified from genomic DNA with a multiplex PCR assay. The Illumina HiSeq System was used to sequence the amplified TCR beta libraries as 87-base-pair reads. The published analysis was carried out like this. A later analysis counted about 82 million unique TCR beta chains across the roughly 700 repertoires, and 10 million to 11 million of these chains were shared by at least two donors. Raw reads were error-corrected and collapsed into unique sequences by a nearest-neighbor algorithm in which closely related sequences were merged to remove PCR and sequencing errors. To assign V, D and J gene segments, CDR3 sequences were aligned to IMGT reference sequences. For a sequence to be retained, a match of at least six nucleotides to both a V gene segment and a J gene segment was required. Rearrangements were classified as productive when the CDR3 lacked stop codons and remained in frame with V and J, and all other rearrangements were classified as non-productive. Following IMGT convention, CDR3 was defined as the stretch from the second conserved V-encoded cysteine up to the conserved J-encoded phenylalanine. The earlier analysis of about 590 of the donors excluded sequences that lacked an unambiguous match to a single V gene segment. An earlier analysis of just under 600 of the donors called V segments functional above 56.7% productive rearrangements and segregating when the between-donor standard deviation exceeded 5%. To diagnose cytomegalovirus status from the catalog of TCR beta chain sequences, a statistical classification framework was built. V and J gene assignment, in a later analysis, came from comparing TCR nucleotide sequences with IMGT/GENE-DB human TR gene sequences. The TCRdist pipeline was used in a later analysis to assign CDR3 sequences and most-parsimonious VDJ recombination scenarios. In a later analysis, each TCR beta chain was defined by its CDR3 amino acid sequence together with its V-gene family, and reads without a unique V-gene family were excluded. To address suspected cross-contamination and a sequencing artifact, a later analysis removed around 590 highly shared, low-generation-probability nucleotide sequences. For each public chain, a later analysis derived a clonal expansion index from normalized ranks of inferred template counts within each repertoire. In a later analysis, generation probabilities were computed with a VDJ recombination model fitted to out-of-frame rearrangements, and the resulting probabilities were checked against IGoR. Hypergeometric tests were used in a later analysis to score TCR-TCR, TCR-HLA and TCR-CMV co-occurrence, with a repertoire-size bias correction applied to the TCR pairs. To estimate false discovery rates, a later analysis permuted the HLA or CMV assignments 20 times. In a later analysis, co-occurring TCRs were grouped using DBSCAN, with TCRdist sequence similarity added in when clustering inside HLA-allele-positive subsets. Co-occurrence clustering excluded repertoires with fewer than 30,000 or more than 120,000 public chains, plus five with anomalous nucleotide sharing. TCRdb took this table from immuneACCESS and kept in-frame rearrangements with V and J called. Such tables lack part of the clones; where checked against another copy, unresolved V genes explain under half of the gap, and the rest is unexplained. V and J calls and clone size are those listed in that table; D and trimming were worked out from the DNA. In this sample the table shows 80,000 or so clones, under 80% of which occur a single time. Of the sample, about 22% is held by the ten largest clones.

What the work shows at the level of the full study, not this receptor alone: A later analysis associated 17,000 or so TCR beta sequences with specific HLA alleles at a false discovery rate of 0.05. Compared with the approximately 710-donor mean, donors in an Asian-associated ancestry cluster had fewer N-insertions in productive TCRs, according to a later genetic analysis. It was suggested by the authors that the approach could potentially be generalized to other disease states and immunological phenotypes. Some IMGT-functional V segments, including TRBV6-2 and TRBV6-3, could not be distinguished by the 87-base-pair reads and were therefore excluded. Linkage disequilibrium might explain the correlated functional status among segregating V segments, but an unknown experimental factor could not be ruled out. Assigning TCR associations to individual alleles was difficult when HLA alleles, especially DR and DQ, strongly co-occurred. Most TCR sequences were observed very rarely across donors, whereas some public TCRs were present in many individuals. Because some donors lacked HLA typing at each locus, the association tests relied only on the typed subset. A further reported finding was that TCR beta sequences accurately predicted the HLA-A and HLA-B alleles for most subjects in the first cohort. A total of roughly 160 TCR beta chains were listed by the study as associated with cytomegalovirus. Compared with equally common non-associated chains, HLA-associated TCR beta chains in a later analysis were more clonally expanded and had lower generation probabilities. Three of the identified cytomegalovirus-associated TCR beta chains were confirmed in vitro to be specific for cytomegalovirus antigens. In both the original and validation cohorts, the classifier was reported to diagnose cytomegalovirus status with high specificity and sensitivity. According to a later analysis, most CMV-associated TCR beta chains appeared to be HLA-restricted, and the HLA associations seemed to be driven largely by CMV exposure. In a later analysis, the rate of TCR association differed among HLA loci, with DRB1 alleles having the most associated TCRs and HLA-C alleles having the fewest. A cluster of highly shared sequence variants was judged likely to be a technical artifact of the sequencing pipeline. V-gene and J-gene trimming of TCR beta chains was associated with a missense DCLRE1C variant in a later genetic analysis, and the association was replicated in an independent cohort. For the cohort, immune exposure information was limited to CMV serostatus. Roughly uniform sequencing depth across donors was assumed in presence/absence analyses, although this assumption may not hold. In an earlier analysis of over 550 of the donors, most TCR beta V segments were observed in productive rearrangements about 90% or about 30% of the time, broadly matching IMGT annotations. Because counts were too low, about 18 rarely observed V segments, including chromosome 9 orphons, were excluded from the earlier analysis of around 590 of the donors. This cohort had only TCR beta chains sequenced, and the lack of alpha or paired-chain data limited which features could be detected. Several of the top co-occurrence clusters appeared to be linked to parvovirus B19, influenza, CMV and Epstein-Barr virus, according to a later analysis.

This clonotype originated in a man aged 25-45 years in good health and CMV-seropositive. The chain was built from TRBV9 and TRBJ2-2; 8 bases in between match TRBD1. The specimen was PBMCs. The CDR3 reads as follows: CASSVRSGGPSTGELFF. The DNA reads TGTGCCAGCAGCGTACGTTCAGGGGGCCCGTCCACCGGGGAGCTGTTTTTT.